The rows below give T cell receptor beta chains drawn from one sample of a study of T cells after yellow fever vaccination. TCRdb itself ran the 5' RACE reads through MiXCR, one entry per CDR3 protein. The table has some 600,000 distinct CDR3 sequences, less than 20% seen once. Sequences were derived from PBMCs, sampled 5 to 6 days after the first yellow fever vaccination. These TCRs come from a man between 18 and 35 years old who received the YFV17D yellow fever vaccine. The CDR3 runs from the conserved cysteine through the conserved F or W. The D gene is left open where the match is weak. Some rows mark clone size as missing; the rest say once, few, many or name a class of expanded clone.

J gene: TRBJ1-1; D gene: .; clone size: few; V gene: TRBV6-2/TRBV6-3; CDR3 DNA: TGTGCCAGCAGGCCTCTGGGACCCCCGAACACTGAAGCTTTCTTT; CDR3 protein: CASRPLGPPNTEAFF
J gene: TRBJ2-1; D gene: .; clone size: few; V gene: TRBV4-1; CDR3 DNA: TGCGCCAGCAGCCAAGACGGTTCTTCCTCTTCCTGGGGTGAGCAGTTCTTC; CDR3 protein: CASSQDGSSSSWGEQFF
J gene: TRBJ2-4; D gene: TRBD1; clone size: .; V gene: TRBV4-2; CDR3 DNA: TGTGCCAGCAGCGTACCGGGACAGCCAAACATTCAGTACTTC; CDR3 protein: CASSVPGQPNIQYF
J gene: TRBJ1-1; D gene: .; clone size: .; V gene: TRBV20-1; CDR3 DNA: TGCAGTGCTAGAGGCCAGACTCTGAACACTGAAGCTTTCTTT; CDR3 protein: CSARGQTLNTEAFF
J gene: TRBJ2-5; D gene: TRBD1; clone size: few; V gene: TRBV7-9; CDR3 DNA: TGTGCCAGCAGCATTACAGGGGTAGAGACCCAGTACTTC; CDR3 protein: CASSITGVETQYF
J gene: TRBJ2-1; D gene: TRBD2; clone size: .; V gene: TRBV9; CDR3 DNA: TGTGCCAGCAGCGCCGGGACTAGCTACCATGAGCAGTTCTTC; CDR3 protein: CASSAGTSYHEQFF
J gene: TRBJ1-4; D gene: .; clone size: few; V gene: TRBV5-1; CDR3 DNA: TGCGCCAGCAGGGTTATTGCCTCTGGTGAAAAACTGTTTTTT; CDR3 protein: CASRVIASGEKLFF
J gene: TRBJ2-5; D gene: TRBD1; clone size: .; V gene: TRBV10-3; CDR3 DNA: TGTGCCCGCTCACCCAGATGGAGACAGGGTAAAGAGACCCAGTACTTC; CDR3 protein: CARSPRWRQGKETQYF
J gene: TRBJ2-7; D gene: .; clone size: few; V gene: TRBV20-1; CDR3 DNA: TGCAGTGCTAGAGCTAGGGGGTTAACCTACGAGCAGTACTTC; CDR3 protein: CSARARGLTYEQYF
J gene: TRBJ2-5; D gene: TRBD2; clone size: many; V gene: TRBV12-3/TRBV12-4; CDR3 DNA: TGTGCCAGCAAGTTCCTTGGGGGGGGGGAGACCCAGTACTTC; CDR3 protein: CASKFLGGGETQYF
J gene: TRBJ1-6; D gene: TRBD1; clone size: .; V gene: TRBV4-1; CDR3 DNA: TGCGCCAGCAGCCAAGATCAGGGGGCGAGCTCCTATAATTCACCCCTCCACTTT; CDR3 protein: CASSQDQGASSYNSPLHF
J gene: TRBJ1-2; D gene: TRBD1; clone size: .; V gene: TRBV12-3/TRBV12-4; CDR3 DNA: TGTGCCAGCAGTTTAAACTTTGAGCCCCCAGGGGGCGGCTACACCTTC; CDR3 protein: CASSLNFEPPGGGYTF
J gene: TRBJ2-3; D gene: .; clone size: .; V gene: TRBV7-3; CDR3 DNA: TGTGCCAGCAGCCCCCGTTGGGAGGATACGCAGTATTTT; CDR3 protein: CASSPRWEDTQYF
J gene: TRBJ2-7; D gene: TRBD1; clone size: few; V gene: TRBV27; CDR3 DNA: TGTGCCAGCAGTCCAGGGACAGGGAATCGCGAGCAGTACTTC; CDR3 protein: CASSPGTGNREQYF
J gene: TRBJ2-5; D gene: TRBD2; clone size: .; V gene: TRBV4-3; CDR3 DNA: TGCGCCAGCAGCCAAGAGGGGGGGTACACGCAAGAGACCCAGTACTTC; CDR3 protein: CASSQEGGYTQETQYF
J gene: TRBJ2-7; D gene: .; clone size: few; V gene: TRBV19; CDR3 DNA: TGTGCCAGTAGTATTTCCGTGACAAACCTCTACGAGCAGTACTTC; CDR3 protein: CASSISVTNLYEQYF
J gene: TRBJ2-7; D gene: .; clone size: .; V gene: TRBV7-9; CDR3 DNA: TGTGCCAGCGATTCCGATTCCCCGCCCTACGAGCAGTACTTC; CDR3 protein: CASDSDSPPYEQYF
J gene: TRBJ2-5; D gene: TRBD1; clone size: .; V gene: TRBV27; CDR3 DNA: TGTGCCAGCAGTTTAACCGGGACAGGGGGTTTGAAGACCCAGTACTTC; CDR3 protein: CASSLTGTGGLKTQYF
J gene: TRBJ1-4; D gene: .; clone size: few; V gene: TRBV3-1; CDR3 DNA: TGTGCCAGCAGCCCCGGCAGTGGTTATGAAAAACTGTTTTTT; CDR3 protein: CASSPGSGYEKLFF
J gene: TRBJ1-2; D gene: .; clone size: .; V gene: TRBV7-2; CDR3 DNA: TGTGCCAGCACCCAGAGTCTTGTCGGAGCTAACTATGGCTACACCTTC; CDR3 protein: CASTQSLVGANYGYTF
J gene: TRBJ2-3; D gene: .; clone size: few; V gene: TRBV5-1; CDR3 DNA: TGTGCCAGCAGCTTAGATCTAGATACGCAGTATTTT; CDR3 protein: CASSLDLDTQYF
J gene: TRBJ1-1; D gene: .; clone size: many; V gene: TRBV30; CDR3 DNA: TGTGCCTGGAGTGTAGGCCAGGGGACTGAAGCTTTCTTT; CDR3 protein: CAWSVGQGTEAFF
J gene: TRBJ1-6; D gene: .; clone size: .; V gene: TRBV6-1; CDR3 DNA: TGTGCCAGCAGGAATGGGGCTTTTAATAATTCACCCCTCCACTTT; CDR3 protein: CASRNGAFNNSPLHF
J gene: TRBJ2-5; D gene: .; clone size: .; V gene: TRBV28; CDR3 DNA: TGTGCCAGCAGTCCACACAGGGACTGGGAGACCCAGTACTTC; CDR3 protein: CASSPHRDWETQYF
J gene: TRBJ1-4; D gene: .; clone size: .; V gene: TRBV7-9; CDR3 DNA: TGTGCCAGCGGGGGCGGCAGAAACCTAAAACTGTTTTTT; CDR3 protein: CASGGGRNLKLFF
J gene: TRBJ2-6; D gene: TRBD2; clone size: .; V gene: TRBV6-5; CDR3 DNA: TGTGCCAGCAGTTACTTGGGACAGACTAGCGGGGTCGGGGCCAACGTCCTGACTTTC; CDR3 protein: CASSYLGQTSGVGANVLTF